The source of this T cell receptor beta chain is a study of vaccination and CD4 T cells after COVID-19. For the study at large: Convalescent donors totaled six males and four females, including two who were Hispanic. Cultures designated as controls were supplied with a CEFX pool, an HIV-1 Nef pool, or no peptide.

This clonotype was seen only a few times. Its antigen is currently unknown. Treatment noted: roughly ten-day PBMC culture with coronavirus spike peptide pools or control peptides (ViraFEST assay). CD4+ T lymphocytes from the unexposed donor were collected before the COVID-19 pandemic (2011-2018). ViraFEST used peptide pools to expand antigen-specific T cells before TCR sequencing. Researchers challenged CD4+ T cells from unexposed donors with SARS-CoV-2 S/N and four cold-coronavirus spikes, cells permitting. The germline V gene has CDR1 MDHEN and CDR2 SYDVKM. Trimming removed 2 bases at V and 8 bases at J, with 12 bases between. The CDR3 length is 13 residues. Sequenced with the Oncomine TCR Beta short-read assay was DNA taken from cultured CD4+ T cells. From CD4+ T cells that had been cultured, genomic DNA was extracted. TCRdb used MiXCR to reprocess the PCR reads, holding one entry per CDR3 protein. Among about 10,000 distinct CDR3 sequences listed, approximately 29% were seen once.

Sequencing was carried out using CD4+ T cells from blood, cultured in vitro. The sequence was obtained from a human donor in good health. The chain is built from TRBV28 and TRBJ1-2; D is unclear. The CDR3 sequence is CASSLMTAYGYTF. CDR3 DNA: TGTGCCAGCAGTTTAATGACCGCGTACGGCTACACCTTC.